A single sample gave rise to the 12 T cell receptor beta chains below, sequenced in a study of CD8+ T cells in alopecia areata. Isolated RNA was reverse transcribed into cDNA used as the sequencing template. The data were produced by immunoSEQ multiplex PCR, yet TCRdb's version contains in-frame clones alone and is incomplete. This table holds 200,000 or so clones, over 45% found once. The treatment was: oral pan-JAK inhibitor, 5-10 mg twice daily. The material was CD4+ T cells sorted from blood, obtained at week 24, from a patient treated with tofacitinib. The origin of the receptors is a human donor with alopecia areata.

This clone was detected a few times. CDR3 sequence reads: CASQEFLTNYGYTF. CDR3 DNA sequence: TGCGCCAGCCAGGAGTTTCTGACTAACTATGGCTACACCTTC. J is TRBJ1-2 and V is TRBV4-1, with D unclear. V gave up 8 bases and J gave up 0 bases, with 13 bases separating them. Looked up from germline, CDR1 is MGHRA and CDR2 is YSYEKL. The CDR3 is made up of 14 amino acids.

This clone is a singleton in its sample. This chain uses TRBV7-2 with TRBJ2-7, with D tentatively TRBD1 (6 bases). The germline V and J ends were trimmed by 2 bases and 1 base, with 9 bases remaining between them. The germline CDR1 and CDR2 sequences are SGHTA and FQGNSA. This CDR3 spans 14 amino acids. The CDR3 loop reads CASSLWDTSYEQYF. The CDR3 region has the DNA TGTGCCAGCAGCTTATGGGACACTTCCTACGAGCAGTACTTC.

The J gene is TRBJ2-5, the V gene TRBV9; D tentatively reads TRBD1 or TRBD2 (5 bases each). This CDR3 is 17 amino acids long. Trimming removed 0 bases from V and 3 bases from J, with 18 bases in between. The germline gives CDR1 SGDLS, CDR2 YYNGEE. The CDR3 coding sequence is TGTGCCAGCAGCGTAGCTCTCCGGGACGAAAGAGAAGAGACCCAGTACTTC. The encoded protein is CASSVALRDEREETQYF. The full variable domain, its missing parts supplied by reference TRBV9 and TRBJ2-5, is DSGVTQTPKHLITATGQRVTLRCSPRSGDLSVYWYQQSLDQGLQFLIQYYNGEERAKGNILERFSAQQFPDLHSELNLSSLELGDSALYFCASSVALRDEREETQYFGPGTRLLVL.

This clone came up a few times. CDR3 bases: TGTGCCAGCAGCTCGACTAGAGGGGAGACCCAGTACTTC. It is translated as CASSSTRGETQYF. The gene calls are TRBV7-3 and TRBJ2-5; TRBD2 is a possible D gene (6 bases). There are 13 residues in the CDR3. V was pared by 4 bases and J by 5 bases, with 11 bases between. Germline CDR1 reads SGHTA; CDR2 reads FQGTGA.

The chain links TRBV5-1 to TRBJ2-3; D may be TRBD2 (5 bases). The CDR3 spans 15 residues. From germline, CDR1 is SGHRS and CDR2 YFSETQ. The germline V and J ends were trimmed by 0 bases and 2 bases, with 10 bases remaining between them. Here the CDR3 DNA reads TGCGCCAGCAGCTTGGATCCGGAGGTCACAGATACGCAGTATTTT. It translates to CASSLDPEVTDTQYF.

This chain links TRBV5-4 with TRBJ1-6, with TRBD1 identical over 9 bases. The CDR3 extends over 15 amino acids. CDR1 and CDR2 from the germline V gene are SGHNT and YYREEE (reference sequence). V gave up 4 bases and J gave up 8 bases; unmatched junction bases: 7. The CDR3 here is CASSRGTGNDSPLHF. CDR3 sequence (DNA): TGTGCCAGCAGCAGGGGGACAGGGAACGATTCACCCCTCCACTTT.

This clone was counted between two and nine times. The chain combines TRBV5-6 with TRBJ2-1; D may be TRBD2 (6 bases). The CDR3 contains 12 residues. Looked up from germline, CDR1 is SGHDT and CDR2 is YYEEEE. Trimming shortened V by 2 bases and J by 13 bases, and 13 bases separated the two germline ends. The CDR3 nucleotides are TGTGCCAGCAGCTTTGTAGGAGGGGCCCAGTTCTTC. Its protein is CASSFVGGAQFF.

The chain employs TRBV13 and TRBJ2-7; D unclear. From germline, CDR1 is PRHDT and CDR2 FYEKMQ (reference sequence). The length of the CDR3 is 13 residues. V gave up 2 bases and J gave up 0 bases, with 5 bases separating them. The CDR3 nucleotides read TGTGCCAGCAGCTTACACACCTCCTACGAGCAGTACTTC. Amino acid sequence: CASSLHTSYEQYF.

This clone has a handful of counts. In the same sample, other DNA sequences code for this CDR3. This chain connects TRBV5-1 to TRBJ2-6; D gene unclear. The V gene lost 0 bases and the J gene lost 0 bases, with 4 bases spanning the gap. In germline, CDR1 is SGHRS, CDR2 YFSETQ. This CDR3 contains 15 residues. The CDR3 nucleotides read TGCGCCAGCAGCTTGGGGGTCTCTGGGGCCAACGTCCTGACTTTC. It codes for CASSLGVSGANVLTF.

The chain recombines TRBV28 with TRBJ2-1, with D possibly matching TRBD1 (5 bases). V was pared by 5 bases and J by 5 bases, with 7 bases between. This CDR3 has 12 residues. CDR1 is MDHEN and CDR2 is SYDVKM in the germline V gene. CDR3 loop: CASSDSDNEQFF. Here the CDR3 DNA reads TGTGCCAGCAGTGACAGCGACAATGAGCAGTTCTTC.

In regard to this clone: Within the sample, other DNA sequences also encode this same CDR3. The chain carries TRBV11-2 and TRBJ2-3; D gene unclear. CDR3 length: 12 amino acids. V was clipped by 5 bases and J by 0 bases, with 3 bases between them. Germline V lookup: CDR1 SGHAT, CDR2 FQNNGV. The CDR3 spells CASSLSTDTQYF. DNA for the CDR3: TGTGCCAGCAGCCTTAGCACAGATACGCAGTATTTT.

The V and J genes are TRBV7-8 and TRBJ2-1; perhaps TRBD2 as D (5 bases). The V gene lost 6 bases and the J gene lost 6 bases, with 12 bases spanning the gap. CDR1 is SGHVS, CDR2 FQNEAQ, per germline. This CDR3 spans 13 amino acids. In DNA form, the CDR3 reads TGTGCCAGCAGTGGACTCTATCCCAATGAGCAGTTCTTC. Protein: CASSGLYPNEQFF.